The sequence of this TCR beta chain was determined in a study of shared clonotypes between healthy human individuals. Within Nashville, Tennessee resided all donors, each a Caucasian adult. Concerning this clone itself: The same CDR3 is also encoded by other DNA sequences in this sample.

Sequencing used immunoSEQ multiplex PCR; TCRdb keeps in-frame clones, though not all of them. The sample consists of about 1 million clones, around 74% of them appearing once. The ends lost 3 bases at V and 2 bases at J; junction bases unmatched: 5. The length of the CDR3 is 14 residues. Germline V CDR1 and CDR2: SGHRS, YFSETQ. The receptor's source is a man between 18 and 29 years old in good health. Material: memory CD4+ T cells sorted from blood. Subset described: CD45RA-negative fraction. The V gene is TRBV5-1, the J gene TRBJ2-7; 7 nucleotides line up with TRBD1. CDR3 in DNA: TGCGCCAGCAGCTCTCCCGGGACAGCCTACGAGCAGTACTTC. It is translated as CASSSPGTAYEQYF.